This note documents a single T cell receptor beta chain sequence. These data come from a study of blood T cell repertoires in COVID-19. Study-wide background: Sources were T cells, B-cell-depleted T cells, or PBMCs; the material itself was cDNA or gDNA.

Only in-frame clones appear in the TCRdb table, and some are missing; sequencing was by immunoSEQ multiplex PCR. This table holds 100,000 to 120,000 clones, approximately 90% found once. V lost 6 bases to trimming and J lost 9 bases; unmatched junction nucleotides: 9. From germline, CDR1 is MNHEY and CDR2 SVGAGI. The CDR3 totals 15 residues. This chain joins TRBV6-5 and TRBJ2-1; 12 bases match TRBD2. Sequencing was done on a sample of peripheral blood. The receptor's source is a human donor in a cohort sampled during active COVID-19. The CDR3 loop reads CASRTSGGRESEQFF. The CDR3 nucleotides read TGTGCCAGCAGAACTAGCGGGGGGCGGGAGAGTGAGCAGTTCTTC.